This T cell receptor (beta chain) derives from a study of blood T cell repertoires in COVID-19. About the research overall: Acute and convalescent COVID-19 samples came from the United States, Italy and Spain. T cells, B-cell-depleted T cells, or PBMCs supplied cDNA or gDNA.

The CDR3 contains 17 residues. Germline V lookup: CDR1 SGHTA, CDR2 FQGTGA. V was clipped by 3 bases and J by 0 bases, with 17 bases between them. Original processing methods: Amplification from reference gene primers served as the basis for estimated nucleated cell counts. Profiling relied on immunoSEQ multiplex PCR, and the TCRdb table lists in-frame clones only, not all of them. V and J calls and clone size are as listed in that table; D and trimming were resolved from the DNA. The sample carries around 43,000 clones, approximately 86% recorded once. The TCR sequence derives from a man aged 50-59 years in a cohort sampled during active COVID-19. The sequencing input was peripheral blood. The chain has TRBV7-3 and TRBJ2-5, with unresolved D. Written as DNA, the CDR3 is TGTGCCAGCAGCTTTCTGGGCCGAGACGCGTACCAAGAGACCCAGTACTTC. Translation gives CASSFLGRDAYQETQYF.